These 21 T cell receptor beta chains originate from one sample sequenced in a study of kidney transplant recipient with SARS-CoV-2 infection. TCRdb re-called the reads with MiXCR, one entry per CDR3 protein. The sample carries under 250,000 distinct CDR3 sequences, roughly 26% recorded once. Sequenced material: a blood sample, taken at baseline and on day 111 from a kidney transplant recipient. The receptors here all came from a male patient aged 30 to 40 who had COVID-19 and was a kidney transplant recipient. Some T cells may originate from the graft donor.

By proportion, this clonotype is medium-sized. The J gene is TRBJ2-7, the V gene TRBV2; perhaps TRBD1 as D (6 bases). V was trimmed by 8 bases and J by 2 bases, leaving 10 bases between them. CDR3 length: 12 amino acids. CDR1 is SNHLY, CDR2 FYNNEI, per germline. In DNA, the CDR3 is TGTGCCAGCGGGACACAGACCTACGAGCAGTACTTC. It is translated as CASGTQTYEQYF.

This sequence joins TRBV4-3 and TRBJ2-3, with 9 bases aligning to TRBD2. Losses at the gene ends were 0 bases for V and 4 bases for J; bases not matched to a gene: 5. CDR1 is LGHNA, CDR2 YSLEER, per germline. This CDR3 has 16 residues. As DNA, the CDR3 is TGCGCCAGCAGCCAAGATATTAGCGGGGGCCCAGATACGCAGTATTTT. This encodes CASSQDISGGPDTQYF.

This clonotype was detected only a few times. The J gene is TRBJ2-1, the V gene TRBV7-3; 8 bases agree with TRBD2. V gave up 0 bases and J gave up 4 bases; unmatched junction bases: 8. The CDR3 loop spans 17 amino acids. Germline V gene sequence: CDR1 SGHTA, CDR2 FQGTGA. The DNA for the CDR3 is TGTGCCAGCAGCTTAACGAGACCACGGGGGGGGTACAATGAGCAGTTCTTC. It codes for CASSLTRPRGGYNEQFF.

This clonotype has ten or more counts. This chain connects TRBV6-5 to TRBJ2-2; weak D call: TRBD1 (5 bases). The CDR3 totals 16 residues. The V gene lost 5 bases and the J gene lost 0 bases, with 13 bases spanning the gap. In germline, CDR1 is MNHEY, CDR2 SVGAGI. The CDR3 bases are TGTGCCAGCAGTGTCATACCAGGGCCGAACACCGGGGAGCTGTTTTTT. Its translation: CASSVIPGPNTGELFF.

The genes are TRBV2 and TRBJ2-7; the match to TRBD2 covers 12 bases. The CDR3 consists of 14 residues. Trimming removed 7 bases from V and 3 bases from J; junction bases left unmatched: 4. Germline CDR1 is SNHLY and CDR2 is FYNNEI. CDR3 sequence reads: CASKGLAGIYEQYV. CDR3 nucleotide sequence: TGTGCCAGCAAAGGACTAGCGGGAATCTACGAGCAGTACGTC.

In regard to this clonotype: A much larger clone is a single base away; this may be a read error. The chain has TRBV6-6 and TRBJ1-2; D perhaps matches TRBD1 (5 bases). CDR3 length: 17 residues. The V end lost 5 bases, the J end lost 4 bases, and 23 bases lay between the germline ends. Per the germline V gene, CDR1 is MNHNY and CDR2 is SVGAGI (reference sequence). The CDR3: CASSHGTGGRKTYGYTF. CDR3 in DNA: TGTGCCAGCAGTCACGGAACAGGTGGGAGAAAGACCTATGGCTACACCTTC.

The chain's CDR3 is CASSLGWPGVAGVTDTQYF. The DNA of the CDR3 is TGCGCCAGCAGCTTGGGGTGGCCAGGTGTAGCGGGGGTCACAGATACGCAGTATTTT. The gene calls are TRBV5-1 and TRBJ2-3; the match to TRBD2 covers 9 bases. Germline CDR1 SGHRS, CDR2 YFSETQ. The junction had 13 bases not matched to a gene; V was cut back by 0 bases and J by 2 bases. The CDR3 has 19 residues.

This clonotype appeared many times. This chain connects TRBV2 to TRBJ2-5; 10 bases fit TRBD1. This CDR3 is 15 amino acids long. The germline V gene encodes CDR1 SNHLY and CDR2 FYNNEI. V lost 7 bases, J lost 0 bases, and 5 bases stayed unmatched. CDR3 nucleotide sequence: TGTGCCAGCAAGGGGGACAGGGGTCACCAAGAGACCCAGTACTTC. Its protein is CASKGDRGHQETQYF. Drawing the rest from reference TRBV2 and TRBJ2-5, the complete variable domain is EPEVTQTPSHQVTQMGQEVILRCVPISNHLYFYWYRQILGQKVEFLVSFYNNEISEKSEIFDDQFSVERPDGSNFTLKIRSTKLEDSAMYFCASKGDRGHQETQYFGPGTRLLVL.

The rearrangement uses TRBV20-1 and TRBJ2-3; possibly TRBD2 for D (6 bases). With 6 bases removed from V and 4 bases from J, the gap between germline ends came to 20 bases. Germline V lookup: CDR1 DFQATT, CDR2 SNEGSKA (reference sequence). The CDR3 consists of 15 residues. The CDR3 nucleotides read TGCAGTGCCCGCCCGGCCAGCGGGCGTGCAGATACGCAGTATTTT. It is translated as CSARPASGRADTQYF.

This clonotype was found a few times. The chain combines TRBV4-1 with TRBJ2-3, with 11 bases fitting TRBD1. Trimming cost V 4 bases and J 3 bases; bases outside gene matches: 6. The CDR3 sequence is 16 residues long. Germline V gives CDR1 MGHRA, CDR2 YSYEKL. Written as DNA, the CDR3 is TGCGCCAGCAGCCGGAACCGGGACAGGGGGACAGATACGCAGTATTTT. Translated, it gives CASSRNRDRGTDTQYF.

In regard to this clonotype: A clone one base away is much larger, so this may be a read error. The chain carries TRBV2 and TRBJ2-7; D gene unclear. From germline, CDR1 is SNHLY and CDR2 FYNNEI. The CDR3 contains 12 residues. The V gene lost 7 bases and the J gene lost 0 bases, with 7 bases spanning the gap. The CDR3 is CASTSISYEQYF. The CDR3 nucleotides read TGTGCCAGCACAAGCATCTCCTACGAGCAGTACTTC.

As for this clonotype: A much bigger clone sits one base away, suggesting this may be a read error. The conserved final phenylalanine or tryptophan is absent from the CDR3, which likely points to a read error. The rearrangement links TRBV24-1 to TRBJ1-2; D unresolved. This CDR3 has 14 amino acids. Germline V gene lookup returns CDR1 KGHDR and CDR2 SFDVKD. Trimming left V 1 base short and J 2 bases short, with 7 bases between. The CDR3 coding sequence is TGTGCCACCAGTGATTTTGGCAGAAACTATGGCTACACCTCC. Translating gives CATSDFGRNYGYTS.

This clonotype has at least ten counts. The rearrangement links TRBV7-8 to TRBJ1-1, with no clear D. V shed 1 base and J shed 6 bases, with 15 bases lying between them. CDR3 size: 15 residues. CDR1 SGHVS and CDR2 FQNEAQ come from the germline V gene. The CDR3, as DNA: TGTGCCAGCAGCTTAGGAAAGGCCTGGAGCGCTGAAGCTTTCTTT. Protein sequence: CASSLGKAWSAEAFF.

This clonotype was observed many times. Germline and junction disagree at one end, which may indicate a read error. This chain connects TRBV7-7 to TRBJ1-5; D is perhaps TRBD1 (6 bases). CDR1 is SSHAT, CDR2 FNYEAQ, per germline (reference sequence). This CDR3 is 16 amino acids long. CDR3 protein: CASSMIGTLSNQPQHF. DNA of the CDR3: TGTGCTAGCAGCATGATCGGGACACTAAGCAATCAGCCCCAGCATTTT. Full variable domain (missing parts from reference TRBV7-7 and TRBJ1-5): GAGVSQSPRYKVTKRGQDVTLRCDPISSHATLYWYQQALGQGPEFLTYFNYEAQPDKSGLPSDRFSAERPEGSISTLTIQRTEQRDSAMYRCASSMIGTLSNQPQHFGDGTRLSIL.

This clonotype was counted ten times or more. V usage is TRBV6-5 and J usage is TRBJ1-2, with D hard to call. Germline V CDR1 and CDR2: MNHEY, SVGAGI. V lost 1 base and J lost 4, with 19 bases in between. The CDR3 runs to 17 residues. CDR3 loop: CASSYCWECRKTYGYTF. DNA for the CDR3: TGTGCCAGCAGTTACTGCTGGGAATGTAGAAAGACCTATGGCTACACCTTC.

The sample holds many counts of this clonotype. The chain couples TRBV3-1 to TRBJ1-2, with D hard to call. V was shortened by 4 bases and J by 8 bases, with 20 bases between the two germline ends. The germline V gene has CDR1 LGHDT and CDR2 YNNKEL (reference sequence). This CDR3 contains 15 residues. The CDR3 nucleotides are TGTGCCAGCAGCCCATATTCGACGTCCAAACAGGGCTACACCTTC. Its translation is CASSPYSTSKQGYTF. Based on the CDR3 plus reference TRBV3-1 and TRBJ1-2, the full variable domain is DTAVSQTPKYLVTQMGNDKSIKCEQNLGHDTMYWYKQDSKKFLKIMFSYNNKELIINETVPNRFSPKSPDKAHLNLHINSLELGDSAVYFCASSPYSTSKQGYTFGSGTRLTVV.

Of note for this clonotype: A much larger clone sits a single nucleotide away, making a read error possible. It is likely a read error, because the conserved phenylalanine at the end of the CDR3 is missing. The V and J genes are TRBV7-9 and TRBJ2-7; no clear D gene. The CDR3 is 13 amino acids. The germline CDR1 and CDR2 sequences are SEHNR and FQNEAQ (reference sequence). Trimming pared 4 bases from V and 3 bases from J, leaving 10 bases between. CDR3 sequence reads: CASSSPGNYEQYL. CDR3 nucleotides: TGTGCCAGCAGCTCACCGGGTAACTACGAGCAGTACCTC.

At least ten counts were recorded for this clonotype. Sequence at one end of the junction differs from germline and may be a read error. This chain's CDR3 is CASSPGTTDHETQYF. CDR3 sequence (DNA): TGTGCCAGCAGCCCCGGGACCACAGACCATGAGACCCAGTACTTC. This chain joins TRBV7-9 and TRBJ2-5; either TRBD1 or TRBD2 may supply D (5 bases each). Germline V gene data show CDR1 as SEHNR and CDR2 as FQNEAQ (reference sequence). This CDR3 has 15 residues. Full variable domain (missing parts from reference TRBV7-9 and TRBJ2-5): DTGVSQNPRHKITKRGQNVTFRCDPISEHNRLYWYRQTLGQGPEFLTYFQNEAQLEKSRLLSDRFSAERPKGSFSTLEIQRTEQGDSAMYLCASSPGTTDHETQYFGPGTRLLVL.

This clonotype was detected ten times or more. The chain links TRBV7-2 to TRBJ1-2; TRBD1 matches 7 bases. This CDR3 is 14 amino acids long. Per the germline V gene, CDR1 is SGHTA and CDR2 is FQGNSA. J was trimmed by 5 bases and V by 4 bases; bases with no gene match: 7. CDR3 DNA: TGTGCCAGCAGCTCAATTCCAGGGGGGTATGGCTACACCTTC. Translation gives CASSSIPGGYGYTF.

The chain joins TRBV19 to TRBJ2-1; TRBD2 agrees at 9 bases. The CDR3 length is 15 residues. CDR1 and CDR2 from the germline V gene are LNHDA and SQIVND (reference sequence). The V gene end was trimmed by 3 bases and the J gene end by 6 bases; junction bases not matched to a gene: 6. Written as DNA, the CDR3 is TGTGCCAGTAGTATTAGCGGGAGAACGGGCAATGAGCAGTTCTTC. Translation: CASSISGRTGNEQFF. Filled out from reference TRBV19 and TRBJ2-1, the complete variable domain reads DGGITQSPKYLFRKEGQNVTLSCEQNLNHDAMYWYRQDPGQGLRLIYYSQIVNDFQKGDIAEGYSVSREKKESFPLTVTSAQKNPTAFYLCASSISGRTGNEQFFGPGTRLTVL.

This clonotype has a count of ten or more. V is TRBV5-8 and J is TRBJ2-7; 7 bases are a match to TRBD1. The CDR3 consists of 15 residues. J was trimmed by 2 bases and V by 0 bases; bases with no gene match: 5. Germline V gene sequence: CDR1 SGHTS, CDR2 YDEGEE. In DNA, the CDR3 is TGTGCCAGCAGCTTGGGGACAGGATTAGCCTACGAGCAGTACTTC. Residues: CASSLGTGLAYEQYF. The whole variable domain, filled in from reference TRBV5-8 and TRBJ2-7, reads EAGVTQSPTHLIKTRGQQATLRCSPISGHTSVYWYQQALGLGLQFLLWYDEGEERNRGNFPPRFSGRQFPNYSSELNVNALELEDSALYLCASSLGTGLAYEQYFGPGTRLTVT.